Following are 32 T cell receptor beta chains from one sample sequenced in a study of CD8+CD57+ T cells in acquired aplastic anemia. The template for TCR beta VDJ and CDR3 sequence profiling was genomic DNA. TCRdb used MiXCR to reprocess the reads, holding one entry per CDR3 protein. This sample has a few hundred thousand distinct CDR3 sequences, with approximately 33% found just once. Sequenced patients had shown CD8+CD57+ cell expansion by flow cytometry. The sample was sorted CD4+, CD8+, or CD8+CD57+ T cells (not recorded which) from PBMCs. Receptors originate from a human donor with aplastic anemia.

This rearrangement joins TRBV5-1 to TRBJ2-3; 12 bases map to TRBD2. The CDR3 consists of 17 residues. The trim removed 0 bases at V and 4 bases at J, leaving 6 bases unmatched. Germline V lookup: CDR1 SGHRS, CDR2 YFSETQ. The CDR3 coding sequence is TGCGCCAGCAGCTTGGCTAGCGGGAGGGCCATCCCAGATACGCAGTATTTT. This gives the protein CASSLASGRAIPDTQYF.

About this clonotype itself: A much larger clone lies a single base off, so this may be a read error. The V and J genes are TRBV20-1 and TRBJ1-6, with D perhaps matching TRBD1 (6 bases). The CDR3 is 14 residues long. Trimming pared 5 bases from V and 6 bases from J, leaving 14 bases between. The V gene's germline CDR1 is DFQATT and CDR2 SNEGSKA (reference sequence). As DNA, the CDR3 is TGCAGTGCTCGCATTAGCAGGGGTAATTCACCCCTCCACTTT. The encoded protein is CSARISRGNSPLHF.

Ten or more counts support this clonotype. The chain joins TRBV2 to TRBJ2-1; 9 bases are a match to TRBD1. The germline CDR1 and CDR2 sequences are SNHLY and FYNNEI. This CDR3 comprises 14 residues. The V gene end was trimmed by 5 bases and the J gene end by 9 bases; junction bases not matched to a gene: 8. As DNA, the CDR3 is TGTGCCAGCAGTATACAGGGGGCGCATAGTGAGCAGTTCTTC. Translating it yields CASSIQGAHSEQFF.

CDR3 sequence: CASSVGLGLDTQYF. CDR3 nucleotides: TGTGCCAGCAGCGTGGGACTCGGTTTGGATACGCAGTATTTT. V usage is TRBV9 and J usage is TRBJ2-3; D possibly corresponds to TRBD2 (6 bases). This CDR3 region has 14 residues. V gave up 2 bases and J gave up 6 bases, with 13 bases separating them. Germline CDR1 SGDLS, CDR2 YYNGEE.

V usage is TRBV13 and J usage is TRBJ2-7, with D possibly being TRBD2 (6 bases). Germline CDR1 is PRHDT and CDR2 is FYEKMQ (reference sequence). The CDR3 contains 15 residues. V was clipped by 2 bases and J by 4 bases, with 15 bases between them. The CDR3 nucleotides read TGTGCCAGCAGCTTACGGAGGGCCAATCGGTACGAGCAGTACTTC. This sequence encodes CASSLRRANRYEQYF.

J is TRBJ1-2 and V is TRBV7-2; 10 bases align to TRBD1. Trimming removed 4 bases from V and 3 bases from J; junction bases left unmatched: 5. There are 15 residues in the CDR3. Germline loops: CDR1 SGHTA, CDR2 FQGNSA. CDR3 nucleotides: TGTGCCAGCAGCTCGGGACAGGGGCGGGACTATGGCTACACCTTC. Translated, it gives CASSSGQGRDYGYTF.

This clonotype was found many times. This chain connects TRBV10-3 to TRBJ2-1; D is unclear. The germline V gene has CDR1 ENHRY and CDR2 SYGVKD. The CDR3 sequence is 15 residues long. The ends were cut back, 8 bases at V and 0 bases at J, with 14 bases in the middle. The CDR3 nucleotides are TGTGCCATCGGTCGTGATACGAGCTCCTACAATGAGCAGTTCTTC. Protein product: CAIGRDTSSYNEQFF.

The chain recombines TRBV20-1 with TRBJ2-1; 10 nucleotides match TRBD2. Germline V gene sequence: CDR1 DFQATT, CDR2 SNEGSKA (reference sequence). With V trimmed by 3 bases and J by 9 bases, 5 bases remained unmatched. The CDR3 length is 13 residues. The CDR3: CSASGLAGAEQFF. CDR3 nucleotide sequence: TGCAGTGCTAGCGGGCTAGCGGGAGCTGAGCAGTTCTTC.

In DNA form, the CDR3 reads TGTGCCAGCGTGCATCGGGCCAACGTCCTGACTTTC. Its protein product is CASVHRANVLTF. The chain couples TRBV7-8 to TRBJ2-6, with unresolved D. CDR3 length: 12 residues. The V and J ends lost 8 bases and 5 bases respectively, with 7 bases between them. Germline V gives CDR1 SGHVS, CDR2 FQNEAQ. The whole variable domain, remainder taken from reference TRBV7-8 and TRBJ2-6, is GAGVSQSPRYKVAKRGQDVALRCDPISGHVSLFWYQQALGQGPEFLTYFQNEAQLDKSGLPSDRFFAERPEGSVSTLKIQRTQQEDSAVYLCASVHRANVLTFGAGSRLTVL.

The CDR3 region has the DNA TGCGCCAGCAGCCAAGATAGTCAGGGACTTTACAATGAGCAGTTCTTC. The encoded protein is CASSQDSQGLYNEQFF. This chain joins TRBV4-3 and TRBJ2-1; TRBD2 is a possible D gene (6 bases). The germline gives CDR1 LGHNA, CDR2 YSLEER. V lost 0 bases and J 4 bases, leaving 13 bases between the germline ends. This CDR3 region has 16 residues.

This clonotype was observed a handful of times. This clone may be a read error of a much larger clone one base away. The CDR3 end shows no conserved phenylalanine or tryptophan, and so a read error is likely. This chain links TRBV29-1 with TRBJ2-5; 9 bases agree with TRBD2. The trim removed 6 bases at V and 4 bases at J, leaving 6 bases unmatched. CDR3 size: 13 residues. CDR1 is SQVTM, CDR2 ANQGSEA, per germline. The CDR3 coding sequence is TGCAGCGTCAGGACTAGCGATTTAGAGACCCAGTACTCC. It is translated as CSVRTSDLETQYS.

The CDR3 loop is CASTESGTYNEQFF. CDR3 nucleotides: TGTGCCAGCACCGAGAGCGGGACCTACAATGAGCAGTTCTTC. This sequence joins TRBV12-3 or TRBV12-4 and TRBJ2-1; 7 bases map to TRBD2. Trimming took 7 bases from V and 2 from J; bases not matched to a gene: 5. This CDR3 region has 14 residues.

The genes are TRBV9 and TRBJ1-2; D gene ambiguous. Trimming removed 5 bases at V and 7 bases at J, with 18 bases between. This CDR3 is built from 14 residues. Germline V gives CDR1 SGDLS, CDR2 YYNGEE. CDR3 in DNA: TGTGCCAGCAGTTTGAGTCAAGTCGCCGCTGGCTACACCTTC. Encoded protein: CASSLSQVAAGYTF.

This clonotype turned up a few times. The CDR3 DNA sequence: TGCAGCGAATCTAGCGGGAGTGAGACCCAGTACTTC. This codes for CSESSGSETQYF. V gene TRBV29-1 combines with J gene TRBJ2-5, with 10 bases aligning to TRBD2. CDR3 size: 12 residues. J was trimmed by 5 bases and V by 7 bases; bases with no gene match: 4. Germline CDR1 SQVTM, CDR2 ANQGSEA.

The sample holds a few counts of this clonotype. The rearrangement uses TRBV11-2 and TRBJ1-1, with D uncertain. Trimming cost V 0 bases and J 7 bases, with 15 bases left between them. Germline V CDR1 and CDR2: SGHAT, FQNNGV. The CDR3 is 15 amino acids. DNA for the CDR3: TGTGCCAGCAGCTTAGACATTCTGAGGGTTGGTGAAGCTTTCTTT. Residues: CASSLDILRVGEAFF.

CDR3 protein: CASRQLLNTGELFF. The CDR3 DNA sequence: TGCGCCAGCAGACAACTTTTGAACACCGGGGAGCTGTTTTTT. The chain uses TRBV10-1 and TRBJ2-2; D remains ambiguous. V shed 6 bases and J shed 1 base, with 9 bases lying between them. The CDR3 contains 14 residues. Germline V gene sequence: CDR1 WNHNN, CDR2 SYGVQD (reference sequence).

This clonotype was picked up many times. The chain's CDR3 is CSVGTEQGSPLHF. CDR3 sequence (DNA): TGCAGCGTAGGGACGGAGCAAGGGTCACCCCTCCACTTT. The V call is TRBV29-1, the J call TRBJ1-6, with a possible D match to TRBD1 (5 bases). The CDR3 runs 13 residues. V was pared by 6 bases and J by 10 bases, with 16 bases between. Germline V CDR1 and CDR2: SQVTM, ANQGSEA.

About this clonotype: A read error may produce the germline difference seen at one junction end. CDR3 sequence: CASSSSRLSNQPQHF. The CDR3 region has the DNA TGTGCCAGCAGCTCTAGTCGCCTTAGCAATCAGCCCCAGCACTTT. The chain has TRBV7-2 and TRBJ1-5; D not certain. The CDR3 has 15 residues. CDR1 and CDR2 (germline): SGHTA, FQGNSA. The variable domain in full, completed from reference TRBV7-2 and TRBJ1-5, reads GAGVSQSPSNKVTEKGKDVELRCDPISGHTALYWYRQSLGQGLEFLIYFQGNSAPDKSGLPSDRFSAERTGGSVSTLTIQRTQQEDSAVYLCASSSSRLSNQPQHFGDGTRLSIL.

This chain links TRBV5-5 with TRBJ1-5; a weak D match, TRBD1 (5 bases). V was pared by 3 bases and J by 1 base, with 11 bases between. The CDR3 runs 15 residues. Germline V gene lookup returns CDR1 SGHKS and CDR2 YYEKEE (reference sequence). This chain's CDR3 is CASSSGAGSNQPQHF. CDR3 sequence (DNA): TGTGCCAGCAGCTCCGGGGCGGGGAGCAATCAGCCCCAGCATTTT.

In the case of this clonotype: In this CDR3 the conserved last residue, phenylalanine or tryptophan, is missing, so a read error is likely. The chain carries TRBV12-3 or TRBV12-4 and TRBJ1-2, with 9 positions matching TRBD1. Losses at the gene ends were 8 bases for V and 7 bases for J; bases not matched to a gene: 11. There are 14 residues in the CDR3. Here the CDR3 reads CASRRLGQGVGYTL. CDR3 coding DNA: TGTGCCAGCCGGCGCCTGGGACAGGGCGTTGGCTACACCCTC.

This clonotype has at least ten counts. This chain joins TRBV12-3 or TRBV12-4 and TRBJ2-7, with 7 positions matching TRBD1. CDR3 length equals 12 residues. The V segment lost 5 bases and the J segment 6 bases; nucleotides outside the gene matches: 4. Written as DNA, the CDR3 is TGTGCCAGCAGTGCGCGGACAGGCGAGCAGTACTTC. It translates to CASSARTGEQYF.

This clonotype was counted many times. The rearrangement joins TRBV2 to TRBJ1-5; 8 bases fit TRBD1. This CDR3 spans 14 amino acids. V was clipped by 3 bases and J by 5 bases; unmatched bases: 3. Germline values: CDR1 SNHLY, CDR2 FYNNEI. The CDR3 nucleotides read TGTGCCAGCAGTGATAACAGGGGGTATCAGCCCCAGCATTTT. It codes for CASSDNRGYQPQHF. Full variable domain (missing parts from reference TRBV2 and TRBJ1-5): EPEVTQTPSHQVTQMGQEVILRCVPISNHLYFYWYRQILGQKVEFLVSFYNNEISEKSEIFDDQFSVERPDGSNFTLKIRSTKLEDSAMYFCASSDNRGYQPQHFGDGTRLSIL.

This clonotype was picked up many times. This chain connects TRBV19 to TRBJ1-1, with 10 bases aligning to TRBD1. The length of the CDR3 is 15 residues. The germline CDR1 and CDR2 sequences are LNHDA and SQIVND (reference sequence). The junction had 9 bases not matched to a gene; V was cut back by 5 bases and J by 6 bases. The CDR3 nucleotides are TGTGCCAGTAGTGGGACAGGGGAAGTTGTGTCTGAAGCTTTCTTT. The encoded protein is CASSGTGEVVSEAFF.

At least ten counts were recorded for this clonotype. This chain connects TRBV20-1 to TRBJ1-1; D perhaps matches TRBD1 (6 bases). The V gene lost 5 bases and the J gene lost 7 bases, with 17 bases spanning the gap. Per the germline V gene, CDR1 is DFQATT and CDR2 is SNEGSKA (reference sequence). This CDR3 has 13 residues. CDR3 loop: CSALSDRSDEAFF. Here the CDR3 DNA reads TGCAGTGCTCTTTCTGACAGGAGTGATGAAGCTTTCTTT.

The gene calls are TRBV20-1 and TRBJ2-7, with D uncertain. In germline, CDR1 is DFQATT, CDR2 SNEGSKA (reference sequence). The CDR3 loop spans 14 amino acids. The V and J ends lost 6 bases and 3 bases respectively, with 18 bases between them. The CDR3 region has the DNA TGCAGTGCCAGCCTTAGGGCAGGCGACTACGAGCAGTACTTC. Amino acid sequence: CSASLRAGDYEQYF.

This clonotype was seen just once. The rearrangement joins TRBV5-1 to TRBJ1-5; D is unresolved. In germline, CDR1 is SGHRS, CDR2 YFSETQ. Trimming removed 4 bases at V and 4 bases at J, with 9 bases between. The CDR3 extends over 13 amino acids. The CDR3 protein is CASSPIGNQPQHF. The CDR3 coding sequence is TGCGCCAGCAGCCCAATAGGAAATCAGCCCCAGCATTTT.

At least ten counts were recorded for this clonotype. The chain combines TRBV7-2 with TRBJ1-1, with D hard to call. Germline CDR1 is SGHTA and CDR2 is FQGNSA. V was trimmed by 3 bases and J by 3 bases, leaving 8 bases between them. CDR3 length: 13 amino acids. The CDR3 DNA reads TGTGCCAGCAGCTTTAGTTTGGACACTGAAGCTTTCTTT. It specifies CASSFSLDTEAFF.

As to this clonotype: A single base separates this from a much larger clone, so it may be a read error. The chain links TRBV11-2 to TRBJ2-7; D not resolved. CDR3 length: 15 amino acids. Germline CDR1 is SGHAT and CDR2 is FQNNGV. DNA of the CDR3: TGTGCCGGCAGCTTAGTGGGTGGTAGCTCCTACGAGCAGTACTTC. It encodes CAGSLVGGSSYEQYF.

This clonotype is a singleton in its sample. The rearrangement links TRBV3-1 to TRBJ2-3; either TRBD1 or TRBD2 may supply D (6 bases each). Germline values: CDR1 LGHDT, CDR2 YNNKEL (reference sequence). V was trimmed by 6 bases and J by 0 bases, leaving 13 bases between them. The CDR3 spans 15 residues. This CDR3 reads CASSQRGASTDTQYF. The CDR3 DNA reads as TGTGCCAGCAGTCAAAGGGGGGCTAGCACAGATACGCAGTATTTT.

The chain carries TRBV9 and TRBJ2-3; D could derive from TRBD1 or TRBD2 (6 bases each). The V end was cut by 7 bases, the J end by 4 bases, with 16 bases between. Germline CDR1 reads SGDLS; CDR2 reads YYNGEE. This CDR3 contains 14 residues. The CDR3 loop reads CASGLGGGADTQYF. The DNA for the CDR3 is TGTGCCAGCGGGCTGGGGGGCGGAGCAGATACGCAGTATTTT.

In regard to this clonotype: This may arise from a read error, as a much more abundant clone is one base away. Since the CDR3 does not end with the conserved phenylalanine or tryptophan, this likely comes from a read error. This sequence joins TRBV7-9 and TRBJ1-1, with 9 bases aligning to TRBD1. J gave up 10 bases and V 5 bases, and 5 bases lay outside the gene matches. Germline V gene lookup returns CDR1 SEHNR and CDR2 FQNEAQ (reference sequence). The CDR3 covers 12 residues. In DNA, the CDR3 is TGTGCCAGCAGCATAACAGGGGGCGGAGCTTTCCTT. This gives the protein CASSITGGGAFL.

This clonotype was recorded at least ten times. CDR3 residues: CATSKLSGRAGEQFF. The CDR3 bases are TGTGCCACCAGCAAATTAAGCGGGAGGGCCGGTGAGCAGTTCTTC. V gene TRBV15 combines with J gene TRBJ2-1, with 10 nucleotides matching TRBD2. In germline, CDR1 is LNHNV, CDR2 YYDKDF (reference sequence). This CDR3 contains 15 residues. V dropped 4 bases and J dropped 9; count of bases not matched to a gene: 9. The full variable domain, with the rest looked up from reference TRBV15 and TRBJ2-1, is DAMVIQNPRYQVTQFGKPVTLSCSQTLNHNVMYWYQQKSSQAPKLLFHYYDKDFNNEADTPDNFQSRRPNTSFCFLDIRSPGLGDTAMYLCATSKLSGRAGEQFFGPGTRLTVL.